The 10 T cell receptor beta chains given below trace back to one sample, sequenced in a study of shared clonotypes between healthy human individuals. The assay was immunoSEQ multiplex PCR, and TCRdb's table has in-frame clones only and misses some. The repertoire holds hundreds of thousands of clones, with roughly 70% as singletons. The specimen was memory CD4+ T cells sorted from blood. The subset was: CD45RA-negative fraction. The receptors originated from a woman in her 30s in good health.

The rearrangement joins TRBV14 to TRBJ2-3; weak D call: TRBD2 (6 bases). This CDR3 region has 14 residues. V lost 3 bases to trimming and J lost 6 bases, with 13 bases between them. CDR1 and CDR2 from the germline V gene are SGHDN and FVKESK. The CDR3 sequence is CASSQTAAGDTQYF. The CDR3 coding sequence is TGTGCCAGCAGCCAGACAGCCGCGGGGGATACGCAGTATTTT.

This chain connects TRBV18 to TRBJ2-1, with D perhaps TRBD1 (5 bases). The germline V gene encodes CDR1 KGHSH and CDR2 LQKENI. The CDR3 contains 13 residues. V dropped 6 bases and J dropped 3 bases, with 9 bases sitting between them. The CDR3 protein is CASSDDSYNEQFF. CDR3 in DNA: TGTGCCAGCTCGGACGACAGCTACAATGAGCAGTTCTTC.

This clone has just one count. CDR3 loop: CASSPRPGMNTGELFF. The CDR3 DNA reads as TGCGCCAGCAGCCCCAGACCCGGGATGAACACCGGGGAGCTGTTTTTT. The chain joins TRBV4-1 to TRBJ2-2, with D perhaps matching TRBD2 (5 bases). Trimming stripped 4 bases from V and 1 base from J, with 13 bases between. Germline-derived CDR1 and CDR2 are MGHRA and YSYEKL. This CDR3 contains 16 residues.

CDR3 amino acids: CASSRNQGANTEAFF. DNA for the CDR3: TGCGCCAGCAGCCGCAACCAGGGGGCGAACACTGAAGCTTTCTTT. The chain has TRBV5-1 and TRBJ1-1; 8 positions agree with TRBD1. Germline CDR1 is SGHRS and CDR2 is YFSETQ. Trimming at V came to 4 bases and at J to 1 base, leaving 6 bases not matched to a gene. The length of the CDR3 is 15 residues.

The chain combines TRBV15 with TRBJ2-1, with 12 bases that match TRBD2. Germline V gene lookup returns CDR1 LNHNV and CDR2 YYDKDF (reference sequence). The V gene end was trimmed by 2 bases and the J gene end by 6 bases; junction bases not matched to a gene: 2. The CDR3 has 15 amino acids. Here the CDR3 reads CATSRLAGGSNEQFF. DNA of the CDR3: TGTGCCACCAGCAGACTAGCGGGAGGGTCCAATGAGCAGTTCTTC.

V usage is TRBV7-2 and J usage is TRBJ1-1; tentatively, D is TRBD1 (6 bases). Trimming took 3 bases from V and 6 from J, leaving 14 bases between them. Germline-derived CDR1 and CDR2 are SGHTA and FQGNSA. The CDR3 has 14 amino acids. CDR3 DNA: TGTGCCAGCAGCTTCAGGGGTCTTAGCCCTGAAGCTTTCTTT. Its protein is CASSFRGLSPEAFF.

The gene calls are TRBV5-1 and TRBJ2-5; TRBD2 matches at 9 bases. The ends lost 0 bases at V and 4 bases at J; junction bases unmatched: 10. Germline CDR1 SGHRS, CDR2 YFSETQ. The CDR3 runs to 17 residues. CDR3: CASSLEAGGIGGETQYF. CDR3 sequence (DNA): TGCGCCAGCAGCTTGGAAGCGGGAGGAATCGGGGGAGAGACCCAGTACTTC.

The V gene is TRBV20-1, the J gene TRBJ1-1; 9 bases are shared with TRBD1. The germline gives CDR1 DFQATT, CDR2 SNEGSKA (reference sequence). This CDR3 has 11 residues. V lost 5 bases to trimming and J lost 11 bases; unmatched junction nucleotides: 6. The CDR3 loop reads CSAWTGEKAFF. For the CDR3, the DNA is TGCAGTGCTTGGACAGGGGAGAAGGCTTTCTTT.

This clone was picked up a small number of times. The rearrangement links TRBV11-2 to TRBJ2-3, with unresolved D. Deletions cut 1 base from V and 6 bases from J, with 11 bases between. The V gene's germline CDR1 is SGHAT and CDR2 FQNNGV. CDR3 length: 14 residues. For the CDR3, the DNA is TGTGCCAGCAGCTTAGGGACGACCTGGGATACGCAGTATTTT. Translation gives CASSLGTTWDTQYF.

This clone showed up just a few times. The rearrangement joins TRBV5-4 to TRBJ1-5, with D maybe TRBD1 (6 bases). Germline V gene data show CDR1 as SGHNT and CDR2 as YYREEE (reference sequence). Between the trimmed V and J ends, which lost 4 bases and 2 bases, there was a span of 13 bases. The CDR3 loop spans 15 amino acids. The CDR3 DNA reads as TGTGCCAGCAGCGTACAGGGAAACGGCAATCAGCCCCAGCATTTT. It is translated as CASSVQGNGNQPQHF.